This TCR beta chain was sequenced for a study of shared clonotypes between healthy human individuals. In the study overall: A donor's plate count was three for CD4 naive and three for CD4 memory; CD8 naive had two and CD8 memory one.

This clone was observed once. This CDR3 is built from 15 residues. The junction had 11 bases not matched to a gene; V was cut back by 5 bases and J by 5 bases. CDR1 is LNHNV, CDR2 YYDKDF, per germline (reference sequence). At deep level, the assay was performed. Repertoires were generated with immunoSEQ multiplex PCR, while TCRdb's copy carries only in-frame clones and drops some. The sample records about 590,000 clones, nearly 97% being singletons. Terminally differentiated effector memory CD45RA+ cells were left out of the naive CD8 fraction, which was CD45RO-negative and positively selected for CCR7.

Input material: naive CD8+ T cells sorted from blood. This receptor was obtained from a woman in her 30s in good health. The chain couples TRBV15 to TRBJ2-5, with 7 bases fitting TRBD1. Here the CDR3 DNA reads TGTGCCACCAGCGGCCGACAGGGCGAGGAGGAGACCCAGTACTTC. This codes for CATSGRQGEEETQYF. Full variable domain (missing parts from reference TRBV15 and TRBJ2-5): DAMVIQNPRYQVTQFGKPVTLSCSQTLNHNVMYWYQQKSSQAPKLLFHYYDKDFNNEADTPDNFQSRRPNTSFCFLDIRSPGLGDTAMYLCATSGRQGEEETQYFGPGTRLLVL.